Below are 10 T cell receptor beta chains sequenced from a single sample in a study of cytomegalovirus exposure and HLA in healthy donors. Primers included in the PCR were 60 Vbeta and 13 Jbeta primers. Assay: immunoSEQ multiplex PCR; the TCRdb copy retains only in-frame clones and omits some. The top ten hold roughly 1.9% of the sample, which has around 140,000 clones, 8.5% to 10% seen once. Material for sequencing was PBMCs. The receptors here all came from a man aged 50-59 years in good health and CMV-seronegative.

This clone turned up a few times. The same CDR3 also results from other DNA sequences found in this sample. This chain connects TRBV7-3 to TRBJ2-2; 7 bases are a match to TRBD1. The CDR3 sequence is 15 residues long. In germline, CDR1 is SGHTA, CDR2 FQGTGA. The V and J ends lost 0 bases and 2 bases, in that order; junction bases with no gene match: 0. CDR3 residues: CASSLTGGNTGELFF. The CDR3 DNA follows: TGTGCCAGCAGCTTAACAGGGGGCAACACCGGGGAGCTGTTTTTT.

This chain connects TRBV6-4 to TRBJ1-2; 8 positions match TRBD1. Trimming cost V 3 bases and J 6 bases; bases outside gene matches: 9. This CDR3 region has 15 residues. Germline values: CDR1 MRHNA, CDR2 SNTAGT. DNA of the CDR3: TGTGCCAGCAGTGAAACCGGGACAGGTGGTAATGGCTACACCTTC. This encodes CASSETGTGGNGYTF.

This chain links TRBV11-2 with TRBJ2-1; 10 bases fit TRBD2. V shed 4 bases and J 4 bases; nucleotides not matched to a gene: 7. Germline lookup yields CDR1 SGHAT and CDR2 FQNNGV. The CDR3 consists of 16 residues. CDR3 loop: CASSSSGGATYNEQFF. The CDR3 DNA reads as TGTGCCAGCAGCTCGAGCGGGGGGGCAACGTACAATGAGCAGTTCTTC.

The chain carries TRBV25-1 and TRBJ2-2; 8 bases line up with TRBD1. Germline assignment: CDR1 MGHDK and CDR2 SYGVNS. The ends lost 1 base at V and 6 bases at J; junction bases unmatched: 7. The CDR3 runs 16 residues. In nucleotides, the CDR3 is TGTGCCAGCAGTGAATTGGACAGGGCGAGGGCCGGGGAGCTGTTTTTT. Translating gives CASSELDRARAGELFF. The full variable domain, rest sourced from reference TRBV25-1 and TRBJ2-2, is EADIYQTPRYLVIGTGKKITLECSQTMGHDKMYWYQQDPGMELHLIHYSYGVNSTEKGDLSSESTVSRIRTEHFPLTLESARPSHTSQYLCASSELDRARAGELFFGEGSRLTVL.

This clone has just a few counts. CDR3 in amino acids: CASMRGTATNEKLFF. For the CDR3, the DNA is TGTGCCAGCATGCGAGGGACAGCAACTAATGAAAAACTGTTTTTT. This chain connects TRBV2 to TRBJ1-4; TRBD1 matches at 7 bases. The CDR3 is made up of 15 amino acids. The ends lost 7 bases at V and 0 bases at J; junction bases unmatched: 5. Germline lookup yields CDR1 SNHLY and CDR2 FYNNEI.

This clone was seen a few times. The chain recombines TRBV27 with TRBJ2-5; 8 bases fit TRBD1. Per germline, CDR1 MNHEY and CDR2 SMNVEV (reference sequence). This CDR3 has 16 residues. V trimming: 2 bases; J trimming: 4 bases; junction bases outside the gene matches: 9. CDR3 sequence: CASSLNGQGGGETQYF. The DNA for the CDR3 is TGTGCCAGCAGTTTAAACGGACAGGGCGGAGGAGAGACCCAGTACTTC.

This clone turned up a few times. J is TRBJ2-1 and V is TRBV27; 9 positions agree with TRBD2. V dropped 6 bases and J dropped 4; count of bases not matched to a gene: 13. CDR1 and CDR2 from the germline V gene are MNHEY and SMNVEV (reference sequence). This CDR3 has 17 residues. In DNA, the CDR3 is TGTGCCAGCAGCAGCGGGGGGCCGTCCGGCTCTTACAATGAGCAGTTCTTC. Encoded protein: CASSSGGPSGSYNEQFF.

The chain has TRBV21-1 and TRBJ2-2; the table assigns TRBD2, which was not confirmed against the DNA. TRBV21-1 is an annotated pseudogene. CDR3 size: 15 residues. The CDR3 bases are TGTGCCAGCAGCCTCGCTGGGGAGGGTACCGGGGAGCTGTTTTTT. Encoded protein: CASSLAGEGTGELFF.

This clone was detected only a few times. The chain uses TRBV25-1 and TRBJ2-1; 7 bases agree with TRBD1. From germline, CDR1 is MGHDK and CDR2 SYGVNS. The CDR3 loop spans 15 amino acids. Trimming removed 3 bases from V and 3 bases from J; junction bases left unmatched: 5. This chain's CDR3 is CASSEDRRVYNEQFF. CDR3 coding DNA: TGTGCCAGCAGTGAGGACAGGAGAGTCTACAATGAGCAGTTCTTC.

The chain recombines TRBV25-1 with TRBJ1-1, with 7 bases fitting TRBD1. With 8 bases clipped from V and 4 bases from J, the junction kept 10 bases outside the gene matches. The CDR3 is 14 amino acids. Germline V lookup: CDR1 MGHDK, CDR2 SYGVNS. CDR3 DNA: TGTGCCAGCGCAGGGGGGAATCTCCCCACTGAAGCTTTCTTT. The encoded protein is CASAGGNLPTEAFF.